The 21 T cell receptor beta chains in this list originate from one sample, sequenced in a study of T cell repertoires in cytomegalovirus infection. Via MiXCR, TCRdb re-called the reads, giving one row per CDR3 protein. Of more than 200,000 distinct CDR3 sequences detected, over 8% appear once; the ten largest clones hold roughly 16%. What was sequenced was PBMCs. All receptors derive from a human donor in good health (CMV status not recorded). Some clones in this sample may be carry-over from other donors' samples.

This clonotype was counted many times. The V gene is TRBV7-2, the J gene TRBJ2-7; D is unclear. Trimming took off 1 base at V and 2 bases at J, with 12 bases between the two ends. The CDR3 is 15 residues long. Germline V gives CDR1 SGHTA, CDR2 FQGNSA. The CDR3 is CASSLVRTVAYEQYF. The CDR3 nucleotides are TGTGCCAGCAGCTTAGTGAGGACCGTAGCCTACGAGCAGTACTTC.

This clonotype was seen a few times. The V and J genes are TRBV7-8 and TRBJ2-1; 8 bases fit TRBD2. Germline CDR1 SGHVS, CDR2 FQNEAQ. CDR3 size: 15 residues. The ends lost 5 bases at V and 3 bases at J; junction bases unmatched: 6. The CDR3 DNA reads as TGTGCCAGCAGCCCGGGACTAGTTGGCTACAATGAGCAGTTCTTC. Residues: CASSPGLVGYNEQFF.

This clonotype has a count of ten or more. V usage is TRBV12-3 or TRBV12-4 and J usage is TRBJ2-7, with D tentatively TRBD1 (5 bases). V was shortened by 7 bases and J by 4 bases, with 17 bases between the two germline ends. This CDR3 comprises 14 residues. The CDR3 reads CASNPQGLKYEQYF. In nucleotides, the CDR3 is TGTGCCAGCAATCCCCAGGGCTTAAAGTACGAGCAGTACTTC.

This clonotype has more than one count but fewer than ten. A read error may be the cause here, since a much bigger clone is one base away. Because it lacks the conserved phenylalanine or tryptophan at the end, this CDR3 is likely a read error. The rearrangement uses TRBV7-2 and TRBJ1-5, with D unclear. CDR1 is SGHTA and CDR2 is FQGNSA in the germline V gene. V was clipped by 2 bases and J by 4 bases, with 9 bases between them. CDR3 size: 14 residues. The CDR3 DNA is TGTGCCAGCAGCTTAATGGCAGAAAATCAGCCCCAGCATCTT. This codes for CASSLMAENQPQHL.

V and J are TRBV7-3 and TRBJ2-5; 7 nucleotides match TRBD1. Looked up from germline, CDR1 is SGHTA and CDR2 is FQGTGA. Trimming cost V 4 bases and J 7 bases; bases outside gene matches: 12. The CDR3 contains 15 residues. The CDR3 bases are TGTGCCAGCAGCTCCCAGACAGGGCCTTTGGGGACCCAGTACTTC. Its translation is CASSSQTGPLGTQYF.

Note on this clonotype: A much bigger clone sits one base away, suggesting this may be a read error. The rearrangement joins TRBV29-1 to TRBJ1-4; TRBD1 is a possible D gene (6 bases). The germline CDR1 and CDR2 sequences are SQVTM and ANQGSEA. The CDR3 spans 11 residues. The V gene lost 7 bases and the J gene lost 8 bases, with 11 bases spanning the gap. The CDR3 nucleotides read TGCAGCGATCGAGGGGGAGAAAAACTGTTTTTT. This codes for CSDRGGEKLFF. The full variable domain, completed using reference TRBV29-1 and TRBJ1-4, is SAVISQKPSRDICQRGTSLTIQCQVDSQVTMMFWYRQQPGQSLTLIATANQGSEATYESGFVIDKFPISRPNLTFSTLTVSNMSPEDSSIYLCSDRGGEKLFFGSGTQLSVL.

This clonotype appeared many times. The CDR3 nucleotides read TGTGCCAGTAGGGCCTCAGCTGGCAAGGAGCAGTTCTTC. Encoded protein: CASRASAGKEQFF. The V gene is TRBV19, the J gene TRBJ2-1; D not certain. Trimming removed 6 bases at V and 10 bases at J, with 16 bases between. Germline V gives CDR1 LNHDA, CDR2 SQIVND (reference sequence). The CDR3 spans 13 residues.

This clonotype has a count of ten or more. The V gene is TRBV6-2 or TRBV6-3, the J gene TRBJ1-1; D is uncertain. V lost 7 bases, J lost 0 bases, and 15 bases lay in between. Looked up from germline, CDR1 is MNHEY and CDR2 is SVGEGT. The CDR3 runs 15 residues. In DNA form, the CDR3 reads TGTGCCAGCACCTCAGCGAAGGGAATGAACACTGAAGCTTTCTTT. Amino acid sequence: CASTSAKGMNTEAFF.

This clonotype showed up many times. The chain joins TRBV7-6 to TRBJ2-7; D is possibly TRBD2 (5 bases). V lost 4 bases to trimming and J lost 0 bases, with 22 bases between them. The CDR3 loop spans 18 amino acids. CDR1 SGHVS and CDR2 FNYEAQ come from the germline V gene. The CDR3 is CASSSSSDFRLLSYEQYF. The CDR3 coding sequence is TGTGCCAGCAGCTCTTCCTCGGACTTCAGGCTCCTCTCCTACGAGCAGTACTTC. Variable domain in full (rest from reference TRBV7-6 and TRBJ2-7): GAGVSQSPRYKVTKRGQDVALRCDPISGHVSLYWYRQALGQGPEFLTYFNYEAQQDKSGLPNDRFSAERPEGSISTLTIQRTEQRDSAMYRCASSSSSDFRLLSYEQYFGPGTRLTVT.

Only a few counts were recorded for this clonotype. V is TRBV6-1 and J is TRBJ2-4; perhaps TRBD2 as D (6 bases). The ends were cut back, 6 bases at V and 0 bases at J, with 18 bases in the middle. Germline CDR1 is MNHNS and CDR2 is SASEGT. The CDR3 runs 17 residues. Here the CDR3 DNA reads TGTGCCAGCAGCGGGCTAGGGGTTAGCGGAGCCAAAAACATTCAGTACTTC. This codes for CASSGLGVSGAKNIQYF.

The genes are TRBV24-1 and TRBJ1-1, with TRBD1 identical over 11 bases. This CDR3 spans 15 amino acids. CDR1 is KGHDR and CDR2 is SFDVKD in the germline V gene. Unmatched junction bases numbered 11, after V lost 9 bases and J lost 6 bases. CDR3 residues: CATPGSGQGGSEAFF. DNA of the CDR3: TGTGCCACCCCAGGGTCGGGACAGGGGGGTTCTGAAGCTTTCTTT.

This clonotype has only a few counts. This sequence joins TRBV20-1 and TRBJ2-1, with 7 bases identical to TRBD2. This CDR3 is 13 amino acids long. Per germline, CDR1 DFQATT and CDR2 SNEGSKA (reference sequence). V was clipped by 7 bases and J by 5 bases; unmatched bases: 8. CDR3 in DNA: TGCAGTGAGAGCGGGGTGGGAGACAATGAGCAGTTCTTC. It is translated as CSESGVGDNEQFF.

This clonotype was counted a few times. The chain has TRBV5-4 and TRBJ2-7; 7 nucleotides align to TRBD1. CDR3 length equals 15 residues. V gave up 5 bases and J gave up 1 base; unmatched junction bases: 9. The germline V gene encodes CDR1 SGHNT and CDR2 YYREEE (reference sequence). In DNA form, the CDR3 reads TGTGCCAGCAGGCATGCCGGGACAGAGTCCTACGAGCAGTACTTC. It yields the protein CASRHAGTESYEQYF.

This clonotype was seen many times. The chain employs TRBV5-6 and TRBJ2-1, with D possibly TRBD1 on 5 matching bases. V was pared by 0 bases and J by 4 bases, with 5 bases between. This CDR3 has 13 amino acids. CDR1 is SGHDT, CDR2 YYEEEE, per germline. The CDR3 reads CASSLDRYNEQFF. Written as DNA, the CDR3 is TGTGCCAGCAGCTTGGACAGGTACAATGAGCAGTTCTTC.

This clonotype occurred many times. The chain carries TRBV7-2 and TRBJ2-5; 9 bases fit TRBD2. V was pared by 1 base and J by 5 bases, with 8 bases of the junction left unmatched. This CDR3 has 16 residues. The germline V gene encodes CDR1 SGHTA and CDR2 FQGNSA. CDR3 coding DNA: TGTGCCAGCAGCTTAGTGCCCGCGGGAGGGCCTGAGACCCAGTACTTC. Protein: CASSLVPAGGPETQYF.

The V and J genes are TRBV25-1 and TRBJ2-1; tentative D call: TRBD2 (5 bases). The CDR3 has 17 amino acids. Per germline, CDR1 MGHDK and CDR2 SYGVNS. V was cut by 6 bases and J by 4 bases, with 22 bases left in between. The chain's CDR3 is CASRGNRGERGYNEQFF. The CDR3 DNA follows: TGTGCCAGCAGGGGGAACCGGGGAGAAAGAGGGTACAATGAGCAGTTCTTC. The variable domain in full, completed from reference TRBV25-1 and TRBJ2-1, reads EADIYQTPRYLVIGTGKKITLECSQTMGHDKMYWYQQDPGMELHLIHYSYGVNSTEKGDLSSESTVSRIRTEHFPLTLESARPSHTSQYLCASRGNRGERGYNEQFFGPGTRLTVL.

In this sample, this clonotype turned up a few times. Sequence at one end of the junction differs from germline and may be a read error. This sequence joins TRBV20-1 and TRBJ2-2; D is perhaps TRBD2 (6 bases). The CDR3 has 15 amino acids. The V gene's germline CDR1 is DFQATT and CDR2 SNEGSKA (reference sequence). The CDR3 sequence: CSARDGLANAGELFF. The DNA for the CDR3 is TGCAGTGCTAGAGACGGGCTAGCGAACGCCGGGGAGCTGTTTTTT.

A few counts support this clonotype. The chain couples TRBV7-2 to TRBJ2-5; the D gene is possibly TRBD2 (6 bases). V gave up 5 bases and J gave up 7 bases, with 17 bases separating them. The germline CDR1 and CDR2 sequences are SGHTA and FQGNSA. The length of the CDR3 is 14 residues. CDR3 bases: TGTGCCAGCAGCCGTACACGGCTCGGGGGGACCCAGTACTTC. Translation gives CASSRTRLGGTQYF.

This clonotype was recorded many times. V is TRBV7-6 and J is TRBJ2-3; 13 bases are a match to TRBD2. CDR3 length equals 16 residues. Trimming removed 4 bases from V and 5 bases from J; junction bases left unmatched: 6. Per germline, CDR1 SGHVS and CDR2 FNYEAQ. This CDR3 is CASSSLAGGLGDTQYF. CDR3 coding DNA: TGTGCCAGCAGCTCACTAGCGGGGGGGCTTGGAGATACGCAGTATTTT.

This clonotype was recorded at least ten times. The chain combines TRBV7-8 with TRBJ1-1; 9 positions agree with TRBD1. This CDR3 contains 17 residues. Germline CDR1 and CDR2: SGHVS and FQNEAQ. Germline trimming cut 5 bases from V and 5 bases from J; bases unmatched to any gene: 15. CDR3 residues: CASSPLSTGQGRTEAFF. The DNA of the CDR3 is TGTGCCAGCAGCCCCCTGAGTACCGGACAGGGGCGAACTGAAGCTTTCTTT. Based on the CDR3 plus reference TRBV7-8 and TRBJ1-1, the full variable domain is GAGVSQSPRYKVAKRGQDVALRCDPISGHVSLFWYQQALGQGPEFLTYFQNEAQLDKSGLPSDRFFAERPEGSVSTLKIQRTQQEDSAVYLCASSPLSTGQGRTEAFFGQGTRLTVV.

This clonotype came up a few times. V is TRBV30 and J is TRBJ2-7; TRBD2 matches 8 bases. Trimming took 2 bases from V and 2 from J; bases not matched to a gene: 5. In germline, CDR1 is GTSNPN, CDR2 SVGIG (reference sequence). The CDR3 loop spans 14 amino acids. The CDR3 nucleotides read TGTGCCTGGAGTCGAACTAGCGGAACCTACGAGCAGTACTTC. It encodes CAWSRTSGTYEQYF. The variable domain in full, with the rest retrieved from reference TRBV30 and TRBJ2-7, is SQTIHQWPATLVQPVGSPLSLECTVEGTSNPNLYWYRQAAGRGLQLLFYSVGIGQISSEVPQNLSASRPQDRQFILSSKKLLLSDSGFYLCAWSRTSGTYEQYFGPGTRLTVT.